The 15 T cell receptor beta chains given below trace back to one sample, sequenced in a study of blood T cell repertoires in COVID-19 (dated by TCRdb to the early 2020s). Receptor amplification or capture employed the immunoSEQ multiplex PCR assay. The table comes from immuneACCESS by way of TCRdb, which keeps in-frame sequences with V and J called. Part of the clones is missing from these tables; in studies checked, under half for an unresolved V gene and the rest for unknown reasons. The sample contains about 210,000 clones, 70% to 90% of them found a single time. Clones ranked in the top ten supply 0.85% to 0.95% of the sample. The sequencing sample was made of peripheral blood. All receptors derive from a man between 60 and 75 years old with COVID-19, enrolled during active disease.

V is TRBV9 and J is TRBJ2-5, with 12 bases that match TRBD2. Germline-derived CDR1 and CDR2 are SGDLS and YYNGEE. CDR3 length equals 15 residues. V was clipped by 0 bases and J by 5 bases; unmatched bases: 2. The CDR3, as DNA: TGTGCCAGCAGCGTAGGACTAGCGGGAGCCGAGACCCAGTACTTC. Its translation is CASSVGLAGAETQYF.

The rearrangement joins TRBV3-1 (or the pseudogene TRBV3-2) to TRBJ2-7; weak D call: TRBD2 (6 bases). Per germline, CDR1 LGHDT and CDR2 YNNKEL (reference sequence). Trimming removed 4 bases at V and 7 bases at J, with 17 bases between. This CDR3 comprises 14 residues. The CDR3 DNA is TGTGCCAGCAGCCCCAATACGGGAGTAGGTGAGCAGTACTTC. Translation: CASSPNTGVGEQYF.

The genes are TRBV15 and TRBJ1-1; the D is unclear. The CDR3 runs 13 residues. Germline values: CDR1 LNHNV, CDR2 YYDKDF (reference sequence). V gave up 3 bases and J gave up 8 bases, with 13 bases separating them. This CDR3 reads CATSRARMSEAFF. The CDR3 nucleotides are TGTGCCACCAGCAGGGCTAGGATGAGCGAAGCTTTCTTT.

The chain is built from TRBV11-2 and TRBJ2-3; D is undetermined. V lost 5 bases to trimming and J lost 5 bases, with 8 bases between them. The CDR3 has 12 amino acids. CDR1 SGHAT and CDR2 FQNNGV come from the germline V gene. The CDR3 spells CASSPSVDTQYF. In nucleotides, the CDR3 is TGTGCCAGCAGCCCCAGCGTAGATACGCAGTATTTT.

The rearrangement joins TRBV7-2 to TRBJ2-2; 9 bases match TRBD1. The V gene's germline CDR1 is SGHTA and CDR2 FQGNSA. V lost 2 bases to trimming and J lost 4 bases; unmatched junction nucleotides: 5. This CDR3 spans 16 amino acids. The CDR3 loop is CASSLTGGISTGELFF. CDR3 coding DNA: TGTGCCAGCAGCTTAACAGGGGGCATATCCACCGGGGAGCTGTTTTTT. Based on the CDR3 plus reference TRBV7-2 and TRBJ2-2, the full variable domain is GAGVSQSPSNKVTEKGKDVELRCDPISGHTALYWYRQSLGQGLEFLIYFQGNSAPDKSGLPSDRFSAERTGGSVSTLTIQRTQQEDSAVYLCASSLTGGISTGELFFGEGSRLTVL.

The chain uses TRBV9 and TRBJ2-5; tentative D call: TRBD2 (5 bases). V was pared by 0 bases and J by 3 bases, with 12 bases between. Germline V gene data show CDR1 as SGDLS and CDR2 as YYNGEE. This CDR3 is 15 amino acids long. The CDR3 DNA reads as TGTGCCAGCAGCGTAGGGACTCAAGGGAAAGAGACCCAGTACTTC. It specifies CASSVGTQGKETQYF. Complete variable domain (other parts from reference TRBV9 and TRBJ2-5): DSGVTQTPKHLITATGQRVTLRCSPRSGDLSVYWYQQSLDQGLQFLIQYYNGEERAKGNILERFSAQQFPDLHSELNLSSLELGDSALYFCASSVGTQGKETQYFGPGTRLLVL.

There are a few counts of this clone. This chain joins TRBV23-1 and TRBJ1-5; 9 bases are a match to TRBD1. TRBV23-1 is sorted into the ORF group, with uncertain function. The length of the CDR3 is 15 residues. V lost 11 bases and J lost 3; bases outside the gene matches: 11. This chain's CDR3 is CASNPGTGINQPQHF. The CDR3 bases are TGCGCCTCAAACCCGGGGACAGGGATCAATCAGCCCCAGCATTTT.

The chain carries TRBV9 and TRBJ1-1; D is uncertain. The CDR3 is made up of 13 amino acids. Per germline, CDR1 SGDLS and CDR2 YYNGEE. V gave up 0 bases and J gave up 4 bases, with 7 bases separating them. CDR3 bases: TGTGCCAGCAGCGTAGGAGGTATCACTGAAGCTTTCTTT. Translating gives CASSVGGITEAFF. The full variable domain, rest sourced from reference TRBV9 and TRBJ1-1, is DSGVTQTPKHLITATGQRVTLRCSPRSGDLSVYWYQQSLDQGLQFLIQYYNGEERAKGNILERFSAQQFPDLHSELNLSSLELGDSALYFCASSVGGITEAFFGQGTRLTVV.

CDR3 loop: CASRDRSNTGELFF. The CDR3 bases are TGCGCCAGCCGGGACAGATCGAACACCGGGGAGCTGTTTTTT. This chain uses TRBV5-1 with TRBJ2-2; 7 nucleotides agree with TRBD1. The J segment lost 0 bases and the V segment lost 7 bases, leaving 3 bases of the junction unmatched. CDR1 and CDR2 (germline): SGHRS, YFSETQ. The CDR3 loop spans 14 amino acids.

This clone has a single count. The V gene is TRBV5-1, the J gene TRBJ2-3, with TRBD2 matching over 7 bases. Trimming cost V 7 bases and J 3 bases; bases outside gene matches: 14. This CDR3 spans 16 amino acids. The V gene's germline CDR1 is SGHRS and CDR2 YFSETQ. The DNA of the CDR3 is TGCGCCAGCCGAGCTAGCGGTCCCCTCGGGACAGATACGCAGTATTTT. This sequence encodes CASRASGPLGTDTQYF.

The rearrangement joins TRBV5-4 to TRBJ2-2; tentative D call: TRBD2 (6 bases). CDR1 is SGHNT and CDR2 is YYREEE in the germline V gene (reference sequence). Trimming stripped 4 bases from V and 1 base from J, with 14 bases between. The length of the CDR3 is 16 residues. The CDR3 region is CASSTGQGGNTGELFF. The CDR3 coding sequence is TGTGCCAGCAGCACTGGGCAGGGAGGGAACACCGGGGAGCTGTTTTTT.

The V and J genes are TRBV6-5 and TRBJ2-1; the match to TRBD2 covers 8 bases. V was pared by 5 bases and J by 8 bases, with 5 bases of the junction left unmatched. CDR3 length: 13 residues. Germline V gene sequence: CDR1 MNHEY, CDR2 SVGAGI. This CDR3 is CASSRTSIDEQFF. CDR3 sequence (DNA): TGTGCCAGCAGTCGGACTAGCATAGATGAGCAGTTCTTC.

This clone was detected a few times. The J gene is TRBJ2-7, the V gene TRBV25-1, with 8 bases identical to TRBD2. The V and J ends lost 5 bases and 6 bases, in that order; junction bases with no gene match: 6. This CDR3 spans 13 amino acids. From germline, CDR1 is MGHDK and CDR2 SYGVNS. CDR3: CASSYPGGVEQYF. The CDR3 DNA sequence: TGTGCCAGCAGTTACCCCGGGGGGGTCGAGCAGTACTTC.

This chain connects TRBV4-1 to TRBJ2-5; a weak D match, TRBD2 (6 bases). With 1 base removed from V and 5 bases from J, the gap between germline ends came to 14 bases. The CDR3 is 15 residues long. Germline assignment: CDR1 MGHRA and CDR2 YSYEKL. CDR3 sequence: CASSQAYSAGETQYF. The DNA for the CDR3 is TGCGCCAGCAGCCAAGCCTACAGCGCGGGGGAGACCCAGTACTTC.

The DNA of the CDR3 is TGTGCCAGCGGGACTAGCGGGGTGGGGCACGAGCAGTACTTC. Translating gives CASGTSGVGHEQYF. The gene calls are TRBV28 and TRBJ2-7; TRBD2 matches 13 bases. Germline V gives CDR1 MDHEN, CDR2 SYDVKM. V shed 8 bases, J shed 5 bases, and the junction held 6 bases outside the gene matches. This CDR3 spans 14 amino acids.